Listed here are 24 T cell receptor beta chains from one sample, sequenced in a study of identical twins. One entry per CDR3 protein, called by TCRdb with MiXCR from the 5' RACE reads. The sample lists 700,000 to 950,000 distinct CDR3 sequences; around an eighth were seen once. These data also featured in a second study, about yellow fever vaccine responses in identical twins.

Source material: PBMCs. The receptor set was obtained from a woman aged 18-30 years in good health.

This clonotype was found a few times. The rearrangement uses TRBV5-6 and TRBJ2-3, with TRBD2 as a possible D gene (6 bases). The CDR3 consists of 16 residues. V lost 1 base and J lost 3, with 15 bases in between. CDR1 and CDR2 from the germline V gene are SGHDT and YYEEEE. The CDR3 loop reads CASSLLGGIETDTQYF. In DNA, the CDR3 is TGTGCCAGCAGCTTGTTAGGCGGGATAGAAACAGATACGCAGTATTTT.

This chain links TRBV4-1 with TRBJ2-1, with 9 bases lining up with TRBD2. The CDR3 consists of 17 residues. The V gene end was trimmed by 3 bases and the J gene end by 3 bases; junction bases not matched to a gene: 9. Germline V gene sequence: CDR1 MGHRA, CDR2 YSYEKL. CDR3 DNA: TGCGCCAGCAGCCAGTCTTTAGCGGGAGTAGGCTACAATGAGCAGTTCTTC. It translates to CASSQSLAGVGYNEQFF.

This clonotype has at least ten counts. This rearrangement joins TRBV27 to TRBJ1-2; D not certain. The V gene lost 6 bases and the J gene lost 0 bases, with 8 bases spanning the gap. The germline gives CDR1 MNHEY, CDR2 SMNVEV (reference sequence). CDR3 size: 13 residues. CDR3 region: CASSTGANYGYTF. In DNA form, the CDR3 reads TGTGCCAGCAGCACGGGAGCTAACTATGGCTACACCTTC.

The rearrangement uses TRBV11-2 and TRBJ2-7; D is tentatively TRBD1 or TRBD2 (5 bases each). V gave up 2 bases and J gave up 2 bases, with 13 bases separating them. The CDR3 has 15 residues. Germline V gene data show CDR1 as SGHAT and CDR2 as FQNNGV. As DNA, the CDR3 is TGTGCCAGCAGCTTAACCCGGGACCTCACCTACGAGCAGTACGTC. Residues: CASSLTRDLTYEQYV.

This rearrangement joins TRBV12-3 or TRBV12-4 to TRBJ1-1; 7 bases agree with TRBD1. V was clipped by 6 bases and J by 0 bases; unmatched bases: 7. The CDR3 is 15 residues long. DNA for the CDR3: TGTGCCAGCAGACCGACAGGGTCTATGAACACTGAAGCTTTCTTT. This encodes CASRPTGSMNTEAFF.

This rearrangement joins TRBV20-1 to TRBJ2-3; D may be TRBD2 (5 bases). CDR1 is DFQATT, CDR2 SNEGSKA, per germline (reference sequence). V lost 5 bases to trimming and J lost 2 bases, with 14 bases between them. The CDR3 consists of 14 residues. The CDR3 region has the DNA TGCAGTGCTCATCAGACTCGGGACACAGATACGCAGTATTTT. Its translation is CSAHQTRDTDTQYF.

The rearrangement uses TRBV9 and TRBJ2-2; perhaps TRBD2 as D (6 bases). V was clipped by 4 bases and J by 2 bases, with 18 bases between them. The CDR3 spans 17 residues. CDR1 is SGDLS, CDR2 YYNGEE, per germline. The CDR3 loop is CASSPPVAGLNTGELFF. CDR3 in DNA: TGTGCCAGCAGCCCCCCGGTGGCGGGACTTAACACCGGGGAGCTGTTTTTT.

This clonotype appeared many times. This rearrangement joins TRBV28 to TRBJ2-3, with 15 positions matching TRBD2. The CDR3 runs to 23 residues. Per the germline V gene, CDR1 is MDHEN and CDR2 is SYDVKM. The ends lost 3 bases at V and 5 bases at J; junction bases unmatched: 24. The DNA for the CDR3 is TGTGCCAGCAGTTTCCCCTTAACTCCGGGACTAGCGGGAGGCCATAGGGTTAAAGATACGCAGTATTTT. Protein: CASSFPLTPGLAGGHRVKDTQYF.

The chain links TRBV11-1 to TRBJ2-5; 13 bases fit TRBD2. J gave up 1 base and V 0 bases, and 5 bases lay outside the gene matches. Germline V gene data show CDR1 as SGHAT and CDR2 as FQDESV (reference sequence). CDR3 size: 18 residues. CDR3 sequence (DNA): TGTGCCAGCAGCTTAGCACCGGGACTAGCGGGGCTCCAAGAGACCCAGTACTTC. Translating it yields CASSLAPGLAGLQETQYF. Complete variable domain (other parts from reference TRBV11-1 and TRBJ2-5): EAEVAQSPRYKITEKSQAVAFWCDPISGHATLYWYRQILGQGPELLVQFQDESVVDDSQLPKDRFSAERLKGVDSTLKIQPAELGDSAMYLCASSLAPGLAGLQETQYFGPGTRLLVL.

This clonotype was detected many times. The rearrangement links TRBV18 to TRBJ2-2; perhaps TRBD1 as D (6 bases). The CDR3 is 16 residues long. The germline CDR1 and CDR2 sequences are KGHSH and LQKENI. V was trimmed by 0 bases and J by 3 bases, leaving 11 bases between them. The CDR3 spells CASSPPYSGDTGELFF. For the CDR3, the DNA is TGTGCCAGCTCACCACCTTACTCAGGGGACACCGGGGAGCTGTTTTTT. The full variable domain, its missing parts supplied by reference TRBV18 and TRBJ2-2, is NAGVMQNPRHLVRRRGQEARLRCSPMKGHSHVYWYRQLPEEGLKFMVYLQKENIIDESGMPKERFSAEFPKEGPSILRIQQVVRGDSAAYFCASSPPYSGDTGELFFGEGSRLTVL.

This rearrangement joins TRBV12-3 or TRBV12-4 to TRBJ2-1, with D perhaps being TRBD1 or TRBD2 (5 bases each). V lost 5 bases, J lost 10 bases, and 15 bases lay in between. The CDR3 sequence is 13 residues long. The CDR3 reads CASSPGTPGEQFF. CDR3 nucleotides: TGTGCCAGCAGTCCAGGGACCCCCGGGGAGCAGTTCTTC.

This clonotype was counted a few times. This sequence joins TRBV12-3 or TRBV12-4 and TRBJ1-5; D may be TRBD1 (6 bases). Trimming cost V 6 bases and J 6 bases, with 9 bases left between them. There are 12 residues in the CDR3. This CDR3 reads CASRAGVQPQHF. The CDR3 DNA is TGTGCCAGCAGGGCAGGGGTTCAGCCCCAGCATTTT.

The chain has TRBV20-1 and TRBJ1-5; 8 bases are shared with TRBD1. Germline loops: CDR1 DFQATT, CDR2 SNEGSKA (reference sequence). This CDR3 has 13 amino acids. V lost 3 bases to trimming and J lost 5 bases; unmatched junction nucleotides: 3. DNA of the CDR3: TGCAGTGCTAGTCAGGGGGCCGATCAGCCCCAGCATTTT. It yields the protein CSASQGADQPQHF.

The gene calls are TRBV11-2 and TRBJ2-5; 11 bases map to TRBD2. Germline values: CDR1 SGHAT, CDR2 FQNNGV. CDR3 length: 15 amino acids. V lost 5 bases, J lost 0 bases, and 2 bases stayed unmatched. CDR3 protein: CASSKTSGDQETQYF. The CDR3 DNA reads as TGTGCCAGCAGCAAGACTAGCGGGGACCAAGAGACCCAGTACTTC. The variable domain in full, with the rest retrieved from reference TRBV11-2 and TRBJ2-5, is EAGVAQSPRYKIIEKRQSVAFWCNPISGHATLYWYQQILGQGPKLLIQFQNNGVVDDSQLPKDRFSAERLKGVDSTLKIQPAKLEDSAVYLCASSKTSGDQETQYFGPGTRLLVL.

This clonotype was detected ten times or more. The gene calls are TRBV28 and TRBJ2-5; TRBD1 matches 9 bases. Trimming at V came to 6 bases and at J to 3 bases, leaving 2 bases not matched to a gene. Germline V gene sequence: CDR1 MDHEN, CDR2 SYDVKM. The CDR3 is 13 amino acids. As DNA, the CDR3 is TGTGCCAGCAGCTGGACAGGGGAAGAGACCCAGTACTTC. Its translation is CASSWTGEETQYF.

This clonotype occurred a few times. DNA for the CDR3: TGTGCCAGCAGCTCCCTAACCCTGACAGGGAACTATGGCTACACCTTC. Translated: CASSSLTLTGNYGYTF. The gene calls are TRBV7-9 and TRBJ1-2, with 7 bases fitting TRBD1. Germline V gene data show CDR1 as SEHNR and CDR2 as FQNEAQ (reference sequence). The CDR3 length is 16 residues. J was trimmed by 2 bases and V by 4 bases; bases with no gene match: 10.

On this clonotype itself: Relative to the germline gene, one junction end is altered; a read error may explain this. This chain uses TRBV27 with TRBJ2-5, with D possibly being TRBD2 (6 bases). The CDR3 has 12 amino acids. Germline V gene sequence: CDR1 MNHEY, CDR2 SMNVEV (reference sequence). The CDR3 sequence: CASSLRGETKYF. Written as DNA, the CDR3 is TGTGCCAGCAGTTTGCGGGGAGAGACCAAGTACTTC.

Comment on this clonotype: One junction end disagrees with the germline gene, perhaps due to a read error. The chain has TRBV2 and TRBJ2-3, with 7 bases lining up with TRBD2. Germline loops: CDR1 SNHLY, CDR2 FYNNEI. This CDR3 comprises 11 residues. CDR3 coding DNA: TGTGCCAGCAGTGAAGGGACTAGAAATCAGTTT. Translated: CASSEGTRNQF.

V gene TRBV20-1 combines with J gene TRBJ2-7; 11 positions match TRBD2. The trim removed 5 bases at V and 2 bases at J, leaving 14 bases unmatched. The CDR3 spans 17 residues. Germline V lookup: CDR1 DFQATT, CDR2 SNEGSKA (reference sequence). The CDR3 DNA sequence: TGCAGTGCTGGAATCTTCTCGGGACTAGCGGCAACCTACGAGCAGTACTTC. Its protein product is CSAGIFSGLAATYEQYF.

The rearrangement joins TRBV2 to TRBJ2-3, with no clear D. Germline V gives CDR1 SNHLY, CDR2 FYNNEI. CDR3 length equals 12 residues. V was cut by 6 bases and J by 2 bases, with 6 bases left in between. The CDR3 nucleotides are TGTGCCAGCAGGGACCACACAGATACGCAGTATTTT. It translates to CASRDHTDTQYF.

This clonotype was seen more than once but under ten times. The chain combines TRBV28 with TRBJ1-5; D gene uncertain. The CDR3 totals 14 residues. From germline, CDR1 is MDHEN and CDR2 SYDVKM. V was trimmed by 5 bases and J by 0 bases, leaving 8 bases between them. The CDR3 sequence: CASSHRYSNQPQHF. The DNA for the CDR3 is TGTGCCAGCAGTCACAGATATAGCAATCAGCCCCAGCATTTT.

In its sample, this clonotype was seen many times. This chain joins TRBV5-1 and TRBJ2-1; TRBD2 might be the D (5 bases). This CDR3 contains 14 residues. V was shortened by 0 bases and J by 5 bases, with 9 bases between the two germline ends. Germline V gene lookup returns CDR1 SGHRS and CDR2 YFSETQ. The CDR3 region is CASSLGLSDNEQFF. DNA for the CDR3: TGCGCCAGCAGCTTGGGACTAAGCGACAATGAGCAGTTCTTC.

A few counts support this clonotype. DNA for the CDR3: TGTGCCAGCAGCTTTCTGGACAGGGAGAATTACGAGCAGTACTTC. It yields the protein CASSFLDRENYEQYF. The chain combines TRBV5-6 with TRBJ2-7; 8 bases align to TRBD1. Trimming removed 2 bases from V and 4 bases from J; junction bases left unmatched: 8. The germline gives CDR1 SGHDT, CDR2 YYEEEE. The length of the CDR3 is 15 residues.

V usage is TRBV6-4 and J usage is TRBJ1-1; D possibly corresponds to TRBD1 (5 bases). The V end was cut by 6 bases, the J end by 1 base, with 9 bases between. The germline CDR1 and CDR2 sequences are MRHNA and SNTAGT. The CDR3 totals 13 residues. The DNA for the CDR3 is TGTGCCAGCAGATATGACAGGAACACTGAAGCTTTCTTT. Protein sequence: CASRYDRNTEAFF.